This paragraph covers one T cell receptor (beta chain) sequence. Other DNA sequences in the same sample also yield this CDR3. This CDR3 spans 13 amino acids. V was shortened by 3 bases and J by 3 bases, with 5 bases between the two germline ends. Germline V gene sequence: CDR1 MNHEY, CDR2 SMNVEV (reference sequence). The sample belongs to a study of shared clonotypes between healthy human individuals. The data were produced by immunoSEQ multiplex PCR, yet TCRdb's version contains in-frame clones alone and is incomplete. Of around 2.1 million clones detected, under 95% appear once; the ten largest clones hold 1.5% to 2%. The naive CD8 population came from CD45RO-negative cells selected for CCR7, without terminally differentiated effector memory CD45RA+ cells.

The chain employs TRBV27 and TRBJ2-2; D assignment may be TRBD1 or TRBD2 (5 bases each). This receptor was obtained from a man younger than 35 in good health. Some clones in this sample may be carry-over from other donors' samples. The sequenced sample consisted of naive CD8+ T cells from PBMCs. The DNA of the CDR3 is TGTGCCAGCAGTTTGGGGGACACCGGGGAGCTGTTTTTT. Protein sequence: CASSLGDTGELFF.